These T cell receptor beta chains were read from a single sample in a study of OX40 agonist ivuxolimab in advanced cancers. Data came from immunoSEQ multiplex PCR; TCRdb stores just in-frame clones and leaves some out. Among 70,000 or so clones listed, about 80% were seen once. This material consisted of CD4+ or CD8+ T cells sorted from blood, taken in a trial of the OX40 agonist ivuxolimab. The receptors stem from an adult with an advanced solid tumor such as melanoma, head and neck, liver or kidney cancer. The CDR3 runs from the conserved cysteine through the conserved F or W. Each record gives: V gene, clone size, J gene, D gene, CDR3 DNA, CDR3 protein. The D gene is left open where the match is weak. Rows give clone size only sometimes, using once, few, many, or a class for an expanded clone.

>TRBV2|NA|TRBJ2-2|NA
TGTGCCAGCAGTGATCCGGGACCATCGGTCGGGGAGCTGTTTTTT
CASSDPGPSVGELFF
>TRBV4-1|NA|TRBJ1-2|TRBD1
TGCGCCAGCAGCCTCCTCCAACCACAGGGGGAAAGGGCTAACTATGGCTACACCTTC
CASSLLQPQGERANYGYTF
>TRBV27|NA|TRBJ2-3|TRBD2
TGTGCCAGCAGTGCCCTAGGAGCGGGGGGTTCTAAGAACACGCAGTATTTT
CASSALGAGGSKNTQYF
>TRBV6-1|NA|TRBJ2-5|TRBD2
TGTGCCAGCATCAAAGGCGGGGGCCAAGAGACCCAGTACTTC
CASIKGGGQETQYF
>TRBV27|NA|TRBJ2-3|TRBD2
TGTGCCAGCAGCCGGGGGACTAGCGGGAGGCGTACGCAGTATTTT
CASSRGTSGRRTQYF
>TRBV7-2|NA|TRBJ1-2|TRBD1
TGTGCCAGCAGCTTACAGGGACAGGGGACCCATGGCTACACCTTC
CASSLQGQGTHGYTF
>TRBV6-6|NA|TRBJ2-7|NA
TGTGCCAGCAGTTACGCGGCCTCCTACGAGCAGTACTTC
CASSYAASYEQYF
>TRBV25-1|NA|TRBJ2-2|TRBD1
TGTGCCAGCAGCACCGGGACAGGGGCCACCGGGGAGCTGTTTTTT
CASSTGTGATGELFF
>TRBV7-8|few|TRBJ1-1|NA
TGTGCCACCCGAAGGGGGGGGAACACTGAAGCTTTCTTT
CATRRGGNTEAFF
>TRBV5-6|NA|TRBJ1-3|NA
TGTGCCAGCAGCTTCAGGGTTAGTTCTGGAAACACCATATATTTT
CASSFRVSSGNTIYF
>TRBV7-9|NA|TRBJ2-2|NA
TGTGCCAGCAGCCTTACAGGGATTGCCGGGGAGCTGTTTTTT
CASSLTGIAGELFF
>TRBV14|once|TRBJ2-1|NA
TGTGCCAGCAGCCAAGTTATAGGAGGTGAGCAGTTCTTC
CASSQVIGGEQFF
>TRBV5-1|NA|TRBJ2-5|TRBD2
TGCGCCAGCAGCTTGGGCGGGAGGGGTGAGACCCAGTACTTC
CASSLGGRGETQYF
>TRBV6-1|NA|TRBJ1-5|NA
TGTGCCAGCAGTGACAGCTTGAGCAATCAGCCCCAGCATTTT
CASSDSLSNQPQHF
>TRBV9|NA|TRBJ1-6|NA
TGTGCCAGCAGTAAAGACAGCCAATTTGTGGTTGGTTCACCCCTCCACTTT
CASSKDSQFVVGSPLHF
>TRBV28|NA|TRBJ1-2|NA
TGTGCCAGCAGTGTCGCCGGGACGGGCTATGGCTACACCTTC
CASSVAGTGYGYTF